These 8 T cell receptor beta chains were sequenced from one sample in a study of cytomegalovirus exposure and HLA in healthy donors (dated by TCRdb to 2017 to 2019). The library was built by means of the immunoSEQ multiplex PCR assay. For the multiplex PCR, a mixture combining 60 forward primers for TCR Vbeta segments and 13 reverse primers for TCR Jbeta segments was used. TCRdb obtained this table from immuneACCESS and retained in-frame rearrangements with V and J assigned. These tables miss some clones; where compared with another copy, unresolved V genes account for less than half of the shortfall, and the remainder is unexplained. This sample lists fewer than 150,000 clones; over 75% were detected once. The biggest ten clones account for around 3.5% of the sample. Sequenced: PBMCs. These receptors originate from a human donor in good health.

The chain combines TRBV7-2 with TRBJ2-3; D might be TRBD2 (7 bases). The CDR3 consists of 18 residues. V was pared by 3 bases and J by 1 base, with 20 bases between. The germline V gene has CDR1 SGHTA and CDR2 FQGNSA. CDR3 nucleotide sequence: TGTGCCAGCAGCTTCTTGGGGGCGGGAGTGTGGGGCACAGATACGCAGTATTTT. Amino acids: CASSFLGAGVWGTDTQYF.

The V gene is TRBV2, the J gene TRBJ1-1, with 10 bases that match TRBD1. Germline V gene lookup returns CDR1 SNHLY and CDR2 FYNNEI. Trimming removed 6 bases from V and 0 bases from J; junction bases left unmatched: 7. This CDR3 comprises 16 residues. DNA of the CDR3: TGTGCCAGCAGGGACCGACAGGGGGCACTGAACACTGAAGCTTTCTTT. The encoded protein is CASRDRQGALNTEAFF.

The rearrangement joins TRBV20-1 to TRBJ2-7; D uncertain. The V end lost 3 bases, the J end lost 3 bases, and 6 bases lay between the germline ends. Germline CDR1 is DFQATT and CDR2 is SNEGSKA (reference sequence). The CDR3 totals 11 residues. As DNA, the CDR3 is TGCAGTGCTAGTTCAGGCTACGAGCAGTACTTC. As protein: CSASSGYEQYF.

This clone turned up a few times. The V call is TRBV6-5, the J call TRBJ1-5; 8 bases line up with TRBD1. CDR1 is MNHEY and CDR2 is SVGAGI in the germline V gene. Germline trimming cut 0 bases from V and 5 bases from J; bases unmatched to any gene: 3. The CDR3 is made up of 15 amino acids. This CDR3 is CASSYSSGGDQPQHF. As DNA, the CDR3 is TGTGCCAGCAGTTACTCCTCAGGGGGCGATCAGCCCCAGCATTTT.

The rearrangement links TRBV10-1 to TRBJ2-1, with D possibly being TRBD2 (7 bases). Deletions cut 3 bases from V and 0 bases from J, with 9 bases between. The CDR3 contains 15 residues. Germline values: CDR1 WNHNN, CDR2 SYGVQD (reference sequence). CDR3: CASSERGGSYNEQFF. As DNA, the CDR3 is TGCGCCAGCAGTGAAAGGGGGGGCTCCTACAATGAGCAGTTCTTC.

This clone has only one observation. V and J are TRBV28 and TRBJ2-5, with 10 nucleotides matching TRBD2. The DNA end is more similar to TRBJ2-7, so the J call may be wrong. The CDR3 spans 15 residues. Germline assignment: CDR1 MDHEN and CDR2 SYDVKM. This chain's CDR3 is CASSTSGKSSYEQYF. DNA for the CDR3: TGTGCCAGCAGTACTAGCGGGAAGAGCTCCTACGAGCAGTACTTC.

The chain links TRBV7-2 to TRBJ2-3; TRBD2 matches at 9 bases. Trimming at V came to 1 base and at J to 2 bases, leaving 10 bases not matched to a gene. This CDR3 is 18 amino acids long. From germline, CDR1 is SGHTA and CDR2 FQGNSA. In DNA form, the CDR3 reads TGTGCCAGCAGCTTAGTCGTATTTAGCGGGAGCCTCACAGATACGCAGTATTTT. Amino acid sequence: CASSLVVFSGSLTDTQYF. Supplemented by reference TRBV7-2 and TRBJ2-3, the full variable domain reads GAGVSQSPSNKVTEKGKDVELRCDPISGHTALYWYRQSLGQGLEFLIYFQGNSAPDKSGLPSDRFSAERTGGSVSTLTIQRTQQEDSAVYLCASSLVVFSGSLTDTQYFGPGTRLTVL.

The chain employs TRBV14 and TRBJ1-3, with D unclear. This CDR3 spans 14 amino acids. Germline CDR1 and CDR2: SGHDN and FVKESK. The ends were cut back, 4 bases at V and 0 bases at J, with 7 bases in the middle. The CDR3 loop reads CASSPYRSGNTIYF. The CDR3 DNA sequence: TGTGCCAGCAGCCCTTATCGCTCTGGAAACACCATATATTTT.